This T cell receptor (beta chain) was observed in a study of T cell repertoires in aging, cancer and after chemotherapy. Across the whole study: Patients with glioblastoma brain tumors were sampled before and after temozolomide-based therapy.

Rearranged V-D-J TRB sequences were amplified with a mixed TRB-A/B primer pool. TCRdb re-called the multiplex PCR reads with MiXCR, one entry per CDR3 protein. Of 2,800 or so distinct CDR3 sequences detected, almost 25% appear once; the ten largest clones hold 5% to 6%. General observations from the study: Age-matched healthy donors had significantly more diverse, less clonal blood TCR repertoires than untreated cancer patients. Median generation probability rose over the chemotherapy interval in each cancer cohort, suggesting rebound thymic output. In healthy donors, age-related TCR diversity loss mainly reflected lost richness.

Peripheral blood genomic DNA, not sorted cells or RNA, was the template. In the case of this clonotype: Its specificity is unknown.

This CDR3 spans 14 amino acids. Germline CDR1 DFQATT, CDR2 SNEGSKA (reference sequence). V lost 1 base, J lost 2 bases, and 8 bases lay in between. Sequenced material: blood. This clonotype was sampled from a human donor with a solid tumor. The V and J genes are TRBV20-1 and TRBJ2-2, with D uncertain. The CDR3 DNA reads as TGCAGTGCTAGAGGATCACTTAACACCGGGGAGCTGTTTTTT. It specifies CSARGSLNTGELFF.